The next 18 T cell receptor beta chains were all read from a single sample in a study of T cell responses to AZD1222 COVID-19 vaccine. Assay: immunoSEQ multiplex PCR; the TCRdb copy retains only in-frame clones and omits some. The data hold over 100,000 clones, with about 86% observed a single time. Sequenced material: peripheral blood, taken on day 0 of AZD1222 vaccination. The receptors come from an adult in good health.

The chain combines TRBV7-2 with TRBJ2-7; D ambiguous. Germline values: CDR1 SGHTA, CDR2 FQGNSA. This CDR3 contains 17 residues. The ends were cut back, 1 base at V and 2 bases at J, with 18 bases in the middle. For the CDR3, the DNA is TGTGCCAGCAGCTTAGGTCAATCCCTGGACGGAACCTACGAGCAGTACTTC. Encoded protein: CASSLGQSLDGTYEQYF.

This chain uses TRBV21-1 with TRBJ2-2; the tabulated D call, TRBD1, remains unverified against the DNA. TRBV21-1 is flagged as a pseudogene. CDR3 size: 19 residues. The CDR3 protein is CASSGWTGGEWPNTGELFF. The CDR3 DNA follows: TGTGCCAGCAGCGGATGGACAGGGGGCGAATGGCCGAACACCGGGGAGCTGTTTTTT.

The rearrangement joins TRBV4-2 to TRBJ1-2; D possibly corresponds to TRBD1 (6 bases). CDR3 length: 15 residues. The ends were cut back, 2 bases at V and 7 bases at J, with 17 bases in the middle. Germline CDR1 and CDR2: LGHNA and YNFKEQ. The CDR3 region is CASSQTGSTPSGYTF. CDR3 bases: TGTGCCAGCAGCCAAACAGGGTCTACCCCTTCTGGCTACACCTTC.

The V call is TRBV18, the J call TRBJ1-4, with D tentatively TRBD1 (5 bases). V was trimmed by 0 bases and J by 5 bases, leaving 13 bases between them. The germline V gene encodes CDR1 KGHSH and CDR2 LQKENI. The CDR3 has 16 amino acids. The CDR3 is CASSPPAGAQNEKLFF. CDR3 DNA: TGTGCCAGCTCACCACCGGCCGGGGCCCAGAATGAAAAACTGTTTTTT.

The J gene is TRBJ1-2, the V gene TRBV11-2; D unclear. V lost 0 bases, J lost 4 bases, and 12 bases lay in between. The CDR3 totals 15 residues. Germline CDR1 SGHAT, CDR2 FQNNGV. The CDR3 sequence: CASSLDPGVGYGYTF. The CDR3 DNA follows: TGTGCCAGCAGCTTAGATCCCGGCGTCGGCTATGGCTACACCTTC.

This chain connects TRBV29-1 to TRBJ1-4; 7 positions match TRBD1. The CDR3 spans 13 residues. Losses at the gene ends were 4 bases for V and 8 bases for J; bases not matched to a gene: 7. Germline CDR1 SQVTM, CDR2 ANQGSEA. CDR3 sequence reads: CSVAPGTDEKLFF. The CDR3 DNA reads TGCAGCGTTGCCCCGGGGACAGACGAAAAACTGTTTTTT.

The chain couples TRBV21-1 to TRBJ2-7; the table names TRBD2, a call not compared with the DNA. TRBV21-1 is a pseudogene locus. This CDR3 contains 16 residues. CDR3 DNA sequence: TGTGCCAGCGTGCGGCTCGGGGGACCGCGAACCTACGAGCAGTACTTC. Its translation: CASVRLGGPRTYEQYF.

This CDR3 reads CASSPWTSGSLTDTQYF. The CDR3 nucleotides are TGTGCCAGCAGCCCTTGGACTAGCGGGAGTCTCACAGATACGCAGTATTTT. The V call is TRBV7-6, the J call TRBJ2-3, with TRBD2 matching 13 bases. CDR3 length equals 17 residues. Unmatched junction bases numbered 7, after V lost 5 bases and J lost 2 bases. Germline CDR1 reads SGHVS; CDR2 reads FNYEAQ.

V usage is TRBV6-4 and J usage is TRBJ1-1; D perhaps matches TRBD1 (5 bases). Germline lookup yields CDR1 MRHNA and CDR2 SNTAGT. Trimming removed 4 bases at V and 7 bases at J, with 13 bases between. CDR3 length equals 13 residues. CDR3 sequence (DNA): TGTGCCAGCAGTGTGGGGGTTGGACTTGAAGCTTTCTTT. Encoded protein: CASSVGVGLEAFF.

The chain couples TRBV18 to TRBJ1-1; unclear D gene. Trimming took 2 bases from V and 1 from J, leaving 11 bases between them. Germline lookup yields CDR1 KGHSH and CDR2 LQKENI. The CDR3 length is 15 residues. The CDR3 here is CASSPGRVPNTEAFF. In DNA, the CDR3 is TGTGCCAGCTCACCAGGGCGTGTACCGAACACTGAAGCTTTCTTT.

CDR3 sequence (DNA): TGTGCCAGCAGTGAAGATACCGTGGCTTTCTTT. This sequence encodes CASSEDTVAFF. The V and J genes are TRBV2 and TRBJ1-1; no firm D call. This CDR3 region has 11 residues. V shed 1 base and J shed 11 bases, with 8 bases lying between them. Per germline, CDR1 SNHLY and CDR2 FYNNEI.

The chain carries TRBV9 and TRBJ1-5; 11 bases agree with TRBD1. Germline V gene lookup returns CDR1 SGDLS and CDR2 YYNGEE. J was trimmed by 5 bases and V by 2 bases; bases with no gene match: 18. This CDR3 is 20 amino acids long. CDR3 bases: TGTGCCAGCAGCGTTGGGAGTAGTGCGGTACCGGGACAGGGGGATCAGCCCCAGCATTTT. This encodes CASSVGSSAVPGQGDQPQHF.

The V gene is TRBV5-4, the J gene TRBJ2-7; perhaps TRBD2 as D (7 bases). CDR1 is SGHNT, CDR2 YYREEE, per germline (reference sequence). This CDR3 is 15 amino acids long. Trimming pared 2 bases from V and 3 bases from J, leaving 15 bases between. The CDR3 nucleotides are TGTGCCAGCAGCTTAGGGGGGGGGCTTTTCTACGAGCAGTACTTC. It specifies CASSLGGGLFYEQYF. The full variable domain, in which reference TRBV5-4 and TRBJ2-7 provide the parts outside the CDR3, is ETGVTQSPTHLIKTRGQQVTLRCSSQSGHNTVSWYQQALGQGPQFIFQYYREEENGRGNFPPRFSGLQFPNYSSELNVNALELDDSALYLCASSLGGGLFYEQYFGPGTRLTVT.

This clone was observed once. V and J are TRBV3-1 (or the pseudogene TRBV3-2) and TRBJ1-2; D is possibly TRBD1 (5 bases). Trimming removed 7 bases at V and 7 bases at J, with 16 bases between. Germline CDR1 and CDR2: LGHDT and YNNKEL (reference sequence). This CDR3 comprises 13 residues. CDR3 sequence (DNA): TGTGCCAGCACCTTTGGACATGCGGCTGGCTACACCTTC. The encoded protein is CASTFGHAAGYTF.

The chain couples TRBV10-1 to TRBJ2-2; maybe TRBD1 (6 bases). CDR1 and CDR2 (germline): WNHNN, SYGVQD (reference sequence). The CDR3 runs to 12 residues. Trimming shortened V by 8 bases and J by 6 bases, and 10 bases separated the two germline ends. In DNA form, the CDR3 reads TGCGCCAGCGGAACAGGGTCCGGGGAGCTGTTTTTT. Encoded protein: CASGTGSGELFF.

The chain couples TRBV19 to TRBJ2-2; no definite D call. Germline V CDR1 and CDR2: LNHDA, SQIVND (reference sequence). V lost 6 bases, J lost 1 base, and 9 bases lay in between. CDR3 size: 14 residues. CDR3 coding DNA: TGTGCCAGTAGAATCGTGGAGAACACCGGGGAGCTGTTTTTT. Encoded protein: CASRIVENTGELFF.

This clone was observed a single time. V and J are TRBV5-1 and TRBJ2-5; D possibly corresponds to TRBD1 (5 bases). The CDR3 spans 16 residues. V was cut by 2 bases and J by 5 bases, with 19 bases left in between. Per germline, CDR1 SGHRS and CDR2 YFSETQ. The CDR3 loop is CASSFDPDSPGETQYF. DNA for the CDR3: TGCGCCAGCAGCTTTGACCCCGACAGCCCTGGGGAGACCCAGTACTTC.

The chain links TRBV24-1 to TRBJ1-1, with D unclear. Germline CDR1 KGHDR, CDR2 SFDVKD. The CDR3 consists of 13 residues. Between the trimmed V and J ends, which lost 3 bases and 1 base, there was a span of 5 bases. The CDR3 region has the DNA TGTGCCACCAGTGATAAGGGGAACACTGAAGCTTTCTTT. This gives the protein CATSDKGNTEAFF.